This T cell receptor beta chain was obtained from a study of blood T cell repertoires in COVID-19. Study at large: Sources were T cells, B-cell-depleted T cells, or PBMCs; the material itself was cDNA or gDNA.

In the authors' methods: It was from reference gene primer amplification that nucleated cell counts were estimated. Clones were sequenced by immunoSEQ multiplex PCR, and TCRdb holds only the in-frame ones, with some missing. V and J calls and clone size are those listed in that table; D and trimming were worked out from the DNA. The table has some 50,000 clones, 80% to 90% seen once. The CDR3 is made up of 14 amino acids. Germline CDR1 reads MDHEN; CDR2 reads SYDVKM. Trimming pared 1 base from V and 3 bases from J, leaving 7 bases between. The TCR was taken from a man between 50 and 59 years old with acute or convalescent COVID-19. Sequenced: peripheral blood. V is TRBV28 and J is TRBJ1-3; D is perhaps TRBD1 (5 bases). The CDR3 DNA reads TGTGCCAGCAGTTTATTAGGGGATGGAAACACCATATATTTT. It specifies CASSLLGDGNTIYF.